These 16 T cell receptor beta chains were sequenced from one sample in a study. TCRdb itself ran the 5' RACE reads through MiXCR, one entry per CDR3 protein. The data hold nearly 55,000 distinct CDR3 sequences, with approximately 25% observed a single time. Sequences were obtained from tumor-infiltrating naive CD4+ T cells sorted from the breast tumor. Indicated subset: naive CD4+ T cells, CD4+CD45RA+CD25-. The receptor set was obtained from a female donor with breast cancer.

This clonotype was seen more than once but under ten times. V usage is TRBV11-3 and J usage is TRBJ1-2; possibly TRBD1 for D (6 bases). V was cut by 6 bases and J by 8 bases, with 22 bases left in between. CDR3 length: 15 amino acids. The germline V gene encodes CDR1 SGHNT and CDR2 YENEEA. The CDR3: CASRPARGASRGYTF. The CDR3, as DNA: TGTGCCAGCAGACCCGCCCGGGGGGCCTCTAGGGGCTACACCTTC.

Remarks on this clonotype: The germline gene is not matched at one end of the junction; a read error may be the cause. The chain is built from TRBV18 and TRBJ2-4; TRBD2 matches at 11 bases. Germline loops: CDR1 KGHSH, CDR2 LQKENI. This CDR3 has 17 amino acids. The chain's CDR3 is CVSSPPVRLAGRNIQYF. The CDR3 coding sequence is TGTGTCAGCTCACCACCAGTTCGACTAGCGGGGCGAAACATTCAGTACTTC.

In this sample, this clonotype turned up many times. This chain joins TRBV6-2 or TRBV6-3 and TRBJ2-1, with 7 bases lining up with TRBD1. The CDR3 consists of 16 residues. CDR1 is MNHEY, CDR2 SVGEGT, per germline. With 0 bases clipped from V and 4 bases from J, the junction kept 6 bases outside the gene matches. The DNA for the CDR3 is TGTGCCAGCAGTTACTCGAAACAGGGGACATACAATGAGCAGTTCTTC. It translates to CASSYSKQGTYNEQFF.

This chain links TRBV10-1 with TRBJ2-7, with D maybe TRBD2 (6 bases). This CDR3 region has 15 residues. V shed 8 bases and J shed 2 bases, with 19 bases lying between them. Germline V gene sequence: CDR1 WNHNN, CDR2 SYGVQD (reference sequence). The CDR3 here is CASSEGLAPTYEQYF. In nucleotides, the CDR3 is TGCGCCAGCTCCGAGGGCCTAGCGCCGACCTACGAGCAGTACTTC.

The V and J genes are TRBV7-8 and TRBJ1-2; D may be TRBD1 (5 bases). V was shortened by 2 bases and J by 12 bases, with 19 bases between the two germline ends. The CDR3 is 14 amino acids. Germline V gene lookup returns CDR1 SGHVS and CDR2 FQNEAQ. In nucleotides, the CDR3 is TGTGCCAGCAGCTTACGGGCAGGGAAGGGAGGCGACACCTTC. Encoded protein: CASSLRAGKGGDTF.

The chain employs TRBV6-6 and TRBJ1-5; weak D call: TRBD1 (5 bases). The CDR3 runs 15 residues. The V and J ends lost 0 bases and 9 bases respectively, with 15 bases between them. Germline loops: CDR1 MNHNY, CDR2 SVGAGI (reference sequence). The CDR3 DNA sequence: TGTGCCAGCAGTTACTCGAGTAGGGGAGGTGGGCCCCAGCATTTT. Translated: CASSYSSRGGGPQHF.

This clonotype occurred a few times. The genes are TRBV5-1 and TRBJ2-7, with TRBD2 as a possible D gene (5 bases). This CDR3 region has 15 residues. Trimming removed 4 bases at V and 3 bases at J, with 17 bases between. Germline-derived CDR1 and CDR2 are SGHRS and YFSETQ. CDR3 DNA: TGCGCCAGCAGCCGAGGGCAGTCAAACTTCTACGAGCAGTACTTC. Amino acids: CASSRGQSNFYEQYF.

This clonotype was seen a handful of times. This chain links TRBV5-1 with TRBJ1-1; 8 nucleotides align to TRBD1. The CDR3 loop spans 15 amino acids. Germline CDR1 is SGHRS and CDR2 is YFSETQ. With 4 bases clipped from V and 3 bases from J, the junction kept 8 bases outside the gene matches. Written as DNA, the CDR3 is TGCGCCAGCAGCATAAGACAGGGGAGCCACACTGAAGCTTTCTTT. This codes for CASSIRQGSHTEAFF.

This clonotype was seen at least ten times. The J gene is TRBJ2-1, the V gene TRBV28, with a weak D call TRBD2 (5 bases). Germline CDR1 MDHEN, CDR2 SYDVKM. Trimming took 5 bases from V and 5 from J, leaving 10 bases between them. The CDR3 is 13 residues long. In DNA, the CDR3 is TGTGCCAGCAGTACTAGACTACACAATGAGCAGTTCTTC. Its translation: CASSTRLHNEQFF. Looking up the rest from reference TRBV28 and TRBJ2-1 gives the full variable domain: DVKVTQSSRYLVKRTGEKVFLECVQDMDHENMFWYRQDPGLGLRLIYFSYDVKMKEKGDIPEGYSVSREKKERFSLILESASTNQTSMYLCASSTRLHNEQFFGPGTRLTVL.

This chain uses TRBV5-1 with TRBJ2-4, with a weak D call TRBD1 (6 bases). The CDR3 has 15 amino acids. The V and J ends lost 4 bases and 3 bases respectively, with 14 bases between them. Germline-derived CDR1 and CDR2 are SGHRS and YFSETQ. DNA of the CDR3: TGCGCCAGCAGCCCCCAGGAAGGGGGCAAAAACATTCAGTACTTC. Protein: CASSPQEGGKNIQYF.

This clonotype was seen more than once but under ten times. In DNA form, the CDR3 reads TGTGCCAGCAGCTTAGAAACTCAGCAGTTCTTC. This gives the protein CASSLETQQFF. This chain connects TRBV7-9 to TRBJ2-1, with no clear D. The germline CDR1 and CDR2 sequences are SEHNR and FQNEAQ (reference sequence). This CDR3 is 11 amino acids long. V lost 1 base, J lost 11 bases, and 6 bases lay in between.

A few counts support this clonotype. The chain couples TRBV20-1 to TRBJ2-6; no firm D call. Germline V gene data show CDR1 as DFQATT and CDR2 as SNEGSKA (reference sequence). V was pared by 3 bases and J by 3 bases, with 6 bases between. The CDR3 extends over 13 amino acids. The CDR3 nucleotides are TGCAGTGCTAGGACGCATGGGGCCAACGTCCTGACTTTC. The encoded protein is CSARTHGANVLTF.

The J gene is TRBJ2-2, the V gene TRBV7-2; TRBD2 matches at 7 bases. The CDR3 has 15 residues. Looked up from germline, CDR1 is SGHTA and CDR2 is FQGNSA. The junction had 6 bases not matched to a gene; V was cut back by 5 bases and J by 3 bases. CDR3 sequence: CASSLWGGDTGELFF. The CDR3 DNA is TGTGCCAGCAGCCTCTGGGGAGGGGACACCGGGGAGCTGTTTTTT.

The genes are TRBV9 and TRBJ1-1; 10 bases map to TRBD1. Germline values: CDR1 SGDLS, CDR2 YYNGEE. The CDR3 has 17 amino acids. V shed 0 bases, J shed 4 bases, and the junction held 9 bases outside the gene matches. The CDR3 DNA reads TGTGCCAGCAGCGTAGGGGGGGGACAGGGGCTTGCCACTGAAGCTTTCTTT. It translates to CASSVGGGQGLATEAFF.

This clonotype was found a few times. The chain is built from TRBV6-5 and TRBJ1-5; no definite D call. V lost 5 bases, J lost 6 bases, and 20 bases lay in between. This CDR3 region has 16 residues. The germline gives CDR1 MNHEY, CDR2 SVGAGI. CDR3 nucleotide sequence: TGTGCCAGCAGTGAAGCGCGGTGGGAAGGTAGTCAGCCCCAGCATTTT. Residues: CASSEARWEGSQPQHF.

This clonotype occurred a few times. The J gene is TRBJ1-6, the V gene TRBV12-3 or TRBV12-4; 8 bases are shared with TRBD1. V dropped 5 bases and J dropped 10; count of bases not matched to a gene: 7. The CDR3 loop spans 14 amino acids. This chain's CDR3 is CASSTGQGRSPLHF. CDR3 nucleotide sequence: TGTGCCAGCAGTACCGGACAGGGAAGGTCACCCCTCCACTTT.